The clone carrying this TCR beta chain has more than one count but fewer than ten. Its antigen is not known. The entry originates in a study of blood T cells in healthy people across ages. Then a second PCR, running about 6 to 12 cycles, was carried out with a sample-barcoded 5' primer and a J-beta primer mix. Via MiXCR, TCRdb re-called the 5' RACE reads, giving one row per CDR3 protein. The data show over 1,200,000 distinct CDR3 sequences, approximately 59% seen once. Individuals who donated were healthy Caucasians from Russia aged roughly 6 to 100. Study-level results: Relative to aged donors, long-lived donors carried more naive CD4+ cells and displayed higher diversity.

The CDR3 covers 14 residues. The germline gives CDR1 SQVTM, CDR2 ANQGSEA. The V and J ends lost 2 bases and 2 bases, in that order; junction bases with no gene match: 5. This receptor was taken from a man aged 18-30 years in good health. The sample comprised blood. The rearrangement links TRBV29-1 to TRBJ1-1; 7 bases align to TRBD1. CDR3 residues: CSVERRDSNTEAFF. The CDR3 coding sequence is TGCAGCGTTGAACGTCGGGACAGTAACACTGAAGCTTTCTTT.